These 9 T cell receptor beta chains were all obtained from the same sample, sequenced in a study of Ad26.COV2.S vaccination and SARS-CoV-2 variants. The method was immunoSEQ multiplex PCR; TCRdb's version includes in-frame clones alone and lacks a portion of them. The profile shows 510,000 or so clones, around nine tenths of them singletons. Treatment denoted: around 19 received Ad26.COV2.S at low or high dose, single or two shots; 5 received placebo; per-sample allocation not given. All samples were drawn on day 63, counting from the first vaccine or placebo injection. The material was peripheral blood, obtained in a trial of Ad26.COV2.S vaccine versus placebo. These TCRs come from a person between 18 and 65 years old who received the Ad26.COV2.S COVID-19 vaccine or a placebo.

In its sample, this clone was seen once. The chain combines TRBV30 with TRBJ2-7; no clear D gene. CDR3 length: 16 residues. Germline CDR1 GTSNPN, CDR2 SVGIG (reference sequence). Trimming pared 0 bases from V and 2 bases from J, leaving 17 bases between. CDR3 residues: CAWSVSFLGSTYEQYF. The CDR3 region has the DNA TGTGCCTGGAGTGTAAGTTTTCTCGGGTCTACCTACGAGCAGTACTTC.

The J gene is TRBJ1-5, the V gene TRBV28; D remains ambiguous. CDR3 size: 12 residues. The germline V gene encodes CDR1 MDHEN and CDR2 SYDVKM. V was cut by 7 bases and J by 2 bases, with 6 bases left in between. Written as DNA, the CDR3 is TGTGCCAGCACAGCAGGCAATCAGCCCCAGCATTTT. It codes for CASTAGNQPQHF.

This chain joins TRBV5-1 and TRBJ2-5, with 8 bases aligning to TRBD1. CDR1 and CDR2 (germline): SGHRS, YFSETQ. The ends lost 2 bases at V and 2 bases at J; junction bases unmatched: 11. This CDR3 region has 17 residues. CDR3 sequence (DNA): TGCGCCAGCAGCTTTTCAGGGGGCGCGTCGGCTCAAGAGACCCAGTACTTC. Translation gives CASSFSGGASAQETQYF.

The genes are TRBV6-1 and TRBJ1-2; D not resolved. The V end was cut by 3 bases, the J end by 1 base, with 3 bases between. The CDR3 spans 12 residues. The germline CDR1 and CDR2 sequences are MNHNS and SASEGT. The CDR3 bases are TGTGCCAGCAGTGATCGTAACTATGGCTACACCTTC. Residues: CASSDRNYGYTF.

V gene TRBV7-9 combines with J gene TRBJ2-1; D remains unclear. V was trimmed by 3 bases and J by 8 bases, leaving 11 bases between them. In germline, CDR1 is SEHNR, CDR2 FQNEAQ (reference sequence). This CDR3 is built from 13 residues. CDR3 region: CASSFGRSHEQFF. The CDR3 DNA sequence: TGTGCCAGCAGCTTTGGCCGGTCCCATGAGCAGTTCTTC.

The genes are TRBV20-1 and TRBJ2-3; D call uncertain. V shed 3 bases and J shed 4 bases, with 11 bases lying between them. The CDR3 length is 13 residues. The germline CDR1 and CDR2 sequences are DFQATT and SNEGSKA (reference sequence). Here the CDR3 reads CSASTSQSDTQYF. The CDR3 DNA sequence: TGCAGTGCTAGTACCAGTCAGTCAGATACGCAGTATTTT.

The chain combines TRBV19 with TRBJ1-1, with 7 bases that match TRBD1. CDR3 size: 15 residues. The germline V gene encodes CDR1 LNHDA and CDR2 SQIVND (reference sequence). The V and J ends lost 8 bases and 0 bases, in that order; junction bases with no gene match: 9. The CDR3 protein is CASGPRGGMNTEAFF. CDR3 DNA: TGTGCCAGTGGCCCCAGGGGGGGAATGAACACTGAAGCTTTCTTT.

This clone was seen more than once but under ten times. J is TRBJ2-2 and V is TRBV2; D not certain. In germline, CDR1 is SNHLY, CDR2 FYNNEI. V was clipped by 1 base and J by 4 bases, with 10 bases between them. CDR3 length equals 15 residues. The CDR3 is CASSEGGPSTGELFF. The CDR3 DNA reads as TGTGCCAGCAGTGAAGGGGGTCCGAGCACCGGGGAGCTGTTTTTT.

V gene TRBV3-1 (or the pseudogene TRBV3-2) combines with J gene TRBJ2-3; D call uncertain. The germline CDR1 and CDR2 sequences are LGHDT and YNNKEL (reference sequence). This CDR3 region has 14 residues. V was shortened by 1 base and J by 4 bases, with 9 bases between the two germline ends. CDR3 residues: CASSQGASSDTQYF. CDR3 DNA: TGTGCCAGCAGCCAAGGAGCTAGTTCAGATACGCAGTATTTT.